This T cell receptor (beta chain) was captured by sequencing in a study of OX40 agonist ivuxolimab in advanced cancers. Study results and caveats: Certain nonresponders additionally had low normalized T-cell clonal expansion. What antigens the expanded peripheral T cells recognized was never established. CD8+ T cells showed, on average, more clonal expansion than CD4+ cells.

Points on this clone: The antigen is not known.

The CDR3 runs 15 residues. Germline CDR1 is MDHEN and CDR2 is SYDVKM. The trim removed 5 bases at V and 5 bases at J, leaving 8 bases unmatched. People who had autoimmune disease history or systemic immunosuppression were excluded. Measured with immunoSEQ multiplex PCR; TCRdb has only the in-frame clones, and not every one. The table shows some 110,000 clones, with 90% occurring only once. The input for sequencing was CD4+ or CD8+ T cells sorted from blood, taken in a trial of the OX40 agonist ivuxolimab. The V call is TRBV28, the J call TRBJ2-5, with 10 bases that match TRBD1. This clonotype was sampled from an adult with an advanced solid tumor such as melanoma, head and neck, liver or kidney cancer. The CDR3 loop is CASSTRQGAVETQYF. The CDR3 DNA reads as TGTGCCAGCAGTACACGACAGGGGGCAGTCGAGACCCAGTACTTC.